The clone carrying this T cell receptor (beta chain) was counted many times. These data originate in a study of CD8 T cells in ankylosing spondylitis. Trimming cost V 3 bases and J 3 bases, with 17 bases left between them. The CDR3 sequence is 16 residues long. The TCR beta libraries were generated through quantitative 5'-RACE incorporating molecular barcodes. Each CDR3 protein is one row after TCRdb ran MiXCR on the 5' RACE reads. The table records 200,000 to 250,000 distinct CDR3 sequences, roughly 26% of them present only once. The sample consisted of blood, either unsorted or a sorted T cell fraction (not recorded which). The clonotype comes from a male donor with ankylosing spondylitis or in good health (not recorded which). V and J are TRBV12-3 or TRBV12-4 and TRBJ1-1; D is undetermined. The CDR3 region is CASSFLPGTPDTEAFF. Here the CDR3 DNA reads TGTGCCAGCAGTTTTTTACCAGGCACTCCGGACACTGAAGCTTTCTTT.